A selection of T cell receptor beta chains follows, all from one sample in a study of cytomegalovirus exposure and HLA in healthy donors. Profiling relied on immunoSEQ multiplex PCR, and the TCRdb table lists in-frame clones only, not all of them. The repertoire has a few hundred thousand clones, 70% to 90% of them found once; the top ten carry approximately 1%. The sequencing input was PBMCs. These receptors originate from a woman aged 18-35 years in good health and CMV-seronegative. The CDR3 runs from the conserved cysteine through the conserved F or W. A D gene is named only where the DNA matches it firmly. Size is stated for part of the rows, as once, few or many counts, or as a class when the clone is expanded.

V gene: TRBV27
D gene: .
J gene: TRBJ2-5
CDR3 length: 16
clone size: .
CDR3 protein: CASSGRAGYYQETQYF
CDR3 DNA: TGTGCCAGCAGCGGCCGGGCGGGATATTACCAAGAGACCCAGTACTTC

V gene: TRBV9
D gene: TRBD2
J gene: TRBJ2-2
CDR3 length: 18
clone size: .
CDR3 protein: CASSPRIAGGHNTGELFF
CDR3 DNA: TGTGCCAGCAGCCCCAGAATAGCGGGGGGTCACAACACCGGGGAGCTGTTTTTT

V gene: TRBV18
D gene: TRBD1
J gene: TRBJ2-1
CDR3 length: 13
clone size: .
CDR3 protein: CASSRDRDNEQFF
CDR3 DNA: TGTGCCAGCTCACGGGACAGAGACAATGAGCAGTTCTTC

V gene: TRBV19
D gene: .
J gene: TRBJ1-2
CDR3 length: 15
clone size: few
CDR3 protein: CASSIEAEANYGYTF
CDR3 DNA: TGTGCCAGTAGTATAGAAGCGGAGGCGAACTATGGCTACACCTTC

V gene: TRBV7-7
D gene: .
J gene: TRBJ2-6
CDR3 length: 17
clone size: .
CDR3 protein: CASSLRQDLSGANVLTF
CDR3 DNA: TGTGCCAGCAGCTTACGACAGGACCTCTCTGGGGCCAACGTCCTGACTTTC

V gene: TRBV29-1
D gene: TRBD2
J gene: TRBJ2-3
CDR3 length: 16
clone size: .
CDR3 protein: CSIDSIAGHSTDTQYF
CDR3 DNA: TGCAGCATTGACTCTATAGCGGGCCATAGCACAGATACGCAGTATTTT

V gene: TRBV28
D gene: TRBD1
J gene: TRBJ1-5
CDR3 length: 17
clone size: .
CDR3 protein: CASYEGGTVSSNQPQHF
CDR3 DNA: TGTGCCAGCTACGAAGGGGGGACAGTGAGTAGCAATCAGCCCCAGCATTTT

V gene: TRBV6-5
D gene: .
J gene: TRBJ1-1
CDR3 length: 15
clone size: .
CDR3 protein: CASKRQGFMNTEAFF
CDR3 DNA: TGTGCCAGCAAACGGCAGGGTTTTATGAACACTGAAGCTTTCTTT

V gene: TRBV4-3
D gene: .
J gene: TRBJ1-6
CDR3 length: 16
clone size: .
CDR3 protein: CASSQERDSYNSPLHF
CDR3 DNA: TGCGCCAGCAGCCAAGAGAGAGATTCCTATAATTCACCCCTCCACTTT

V gene: TRBV6-1
D gene: TRBD1
J gene: TRBJ1-1
CDR3 length: 13
clone size: .
CDR3 protein: CASRDRTNTEAFF
CDR3 DNA: TGTGCCAGCCGGGACAGGACGAACACTGAAGCTTTCTTT

V gene: TRBV29-1
D gene: TRBD1
J gene: TRBJ2-2
CDR3 length: 14
clone size: .
CDR3 protein: CSVEGRGPTGELFF
CDR3 DNA: TGCAGCGTTGAGGGCAGGGGGCCCACCGGGGAGCTGTTTTTT

V gene: TRBV4-3
D gene: .
J gene: TRBJ1-1
CDR3 length: 13
clone size: .
CDR3 protein: CASSPRQNTEAFF
CDR3 DNA: TGCGCCAGCAGCCCCCGACAGAACACTGAAGCTTTCTTT

V gene: TRBV25-1
D gene: .
J gene: TRBJ1-2
CDR3 length: 14
clone size: .
CDR3 protein: CASSDPIGYYGYTF
CDR3 DNA: TGTGCCAGCAGTGACCCAATCGGGTACTATGGCTACACCTTC

V gene: TRBV6-5
D gene: .
J gene: TRBJ1-1
CDR3 length: 13
clone size: .
CDR3 protein: CASSSYMNTEAFF
CDR3 DNA: TGTGCCAGCAGTTCTTACATGAACACTGAAGCTTTCTTT

V gene: TRBV6-5
D gene: .
J gene: TRBJ1-5
CDR3 length: 14
clone size: few
CDR3 protein: CATSTGAGNQPQHF
CDR3 DNA: TGTGCCACCTCGACAGGAGCAGGCAATCAGCCCCAGCATTTT

V gene: TRBV7-6
D gene: TRBD1
J gene: TRBJ2-1
CDR3 length: 14
clone size: once
CDR3 protein: CASSSDRESNEQFF
CDR3 DNA: TGTGCCAGCAGTTCGGACAGGGAATCGAATGAGCAGTTCTTC